This TCR beta chain was sequenced for a study of T cells in Graves' hyperthyroidism and ophthalmopathy. The wider study: Peripheral blood was obtained at initial diagnosis, preceding any treatment. Study observations and caveats: For ophthalmopathy, model prediction preceded onset by a median roughly 6.5 months. Researchers found most expanded thyroid clonotypes above 0.001 in blood as well.

The CDR3 is 16 amino acids. Per germline, CDR1 DFQATT and CDR2 SNEGSKA (reference sequence). J was trimmed by 2 bases and V by 5 bases; bases with no gene match: 4. As for this clonotype: The antigen remains undetermined.

TCR beta CDR3 sequences were amplified from RNA transcripts. Using the HTBI primer set, a first-round RT-PCR was run on the TCR CDR3. TCRdb re-called the multiplex PCR reads with MiXCR, one entry per CDR3 protein. The sample yields about 380,000 distinct CDR3 sequences, roughly 18% seen once. Sequencing was carried out using blood. The rearrangement uses TRBV20-1 and TRBJ2-3; 16 positions agree with TRBD2. The source is a man between 18 and 35 years old with Graves' ophthalmopathy. Here the CDR3 reads CSAAGTSGGDTDTQYF. The DNA for the CDR3 is TGCAGTGCTGCCGGGACTAGCGGGGGGGACACAGATACGCAGTATTTT.